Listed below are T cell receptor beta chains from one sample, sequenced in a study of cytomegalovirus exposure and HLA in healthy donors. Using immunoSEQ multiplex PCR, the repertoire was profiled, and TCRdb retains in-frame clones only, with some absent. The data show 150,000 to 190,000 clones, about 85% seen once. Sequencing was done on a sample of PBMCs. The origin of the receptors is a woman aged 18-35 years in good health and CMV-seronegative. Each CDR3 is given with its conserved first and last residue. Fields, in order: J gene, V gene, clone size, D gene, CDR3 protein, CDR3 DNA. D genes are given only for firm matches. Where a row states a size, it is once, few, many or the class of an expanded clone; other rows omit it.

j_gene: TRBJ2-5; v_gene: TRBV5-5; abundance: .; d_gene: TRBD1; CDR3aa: CASSVTGTGIGETQYF; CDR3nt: TGTGCCAGCAGCGTTACCGGGACAGGGATAGGGGAGACCCAGTACTTC
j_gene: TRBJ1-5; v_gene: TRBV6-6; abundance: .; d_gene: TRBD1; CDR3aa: CASITQGGGNQPQHF; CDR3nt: TGTGCCAGCATCACACAGGGGGGAGGCAATCAGCCCCAGCATTTT
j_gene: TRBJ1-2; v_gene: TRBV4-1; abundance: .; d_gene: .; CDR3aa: CASSQAGVGNNYGYTF; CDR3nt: TGCGCCAGCAGCCAAGCCGGGGTAGGCAATAACTATGGCTACACCTTC
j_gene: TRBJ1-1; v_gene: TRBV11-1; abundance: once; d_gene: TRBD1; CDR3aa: CASSVLQGSTEAFF; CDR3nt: TGTGCCAGCAGCGTATTACAGGGGAGCACTGAAGCTTTCTTT
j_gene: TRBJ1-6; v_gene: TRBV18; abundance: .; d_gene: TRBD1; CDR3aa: CASSPQGDRNSPLHF; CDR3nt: TGTGCCAGCTCACCCCAGGGGGACAGAAATTCACCCCTCCACTTT
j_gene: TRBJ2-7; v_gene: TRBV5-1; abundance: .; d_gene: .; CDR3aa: CASSPGESPAFYEQYF; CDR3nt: TGCGCCAGCAGCCCAGGGGAGTCCCCCGCATTCTACGAGCAGTACTTC
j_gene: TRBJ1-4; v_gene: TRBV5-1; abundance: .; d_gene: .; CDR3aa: CASCREGFDNEKLFF; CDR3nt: TGCGCCAGTTGCCGGGAGGGCTTCGATAATGAAAAACTGTTTTTT
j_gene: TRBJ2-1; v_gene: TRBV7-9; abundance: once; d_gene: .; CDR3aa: CASTPGLGAYNEQFF; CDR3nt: TGTGCCAGCACTCCCGGGTTGGGTGCCTACAATGAGCAGTTCTTC
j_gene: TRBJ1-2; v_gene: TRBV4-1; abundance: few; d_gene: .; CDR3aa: CASSQDFRADYGYTF; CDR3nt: TGCGCCAGCAGCCAAGATTTCAGGGCAGACTATGGCTACACCTTC
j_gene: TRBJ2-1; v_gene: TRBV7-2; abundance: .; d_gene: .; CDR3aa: CASRGGTSYNEQFF; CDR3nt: TGTGCCAGCAGGGGGGGAACGTCCTACAATGAGCAGTTCTTC
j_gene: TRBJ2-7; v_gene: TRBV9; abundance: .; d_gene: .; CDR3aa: CASSADSDYEQYF; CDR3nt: TGTGCCAGCAGCGCGGACAGCGACTACGAGCAGTACTTC
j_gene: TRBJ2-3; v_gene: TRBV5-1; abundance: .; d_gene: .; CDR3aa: CASSSGELGDTQYF; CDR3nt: TGCGCCAGCAGCTCCGGGGAATTGGGAGATACGCAGTATTTT
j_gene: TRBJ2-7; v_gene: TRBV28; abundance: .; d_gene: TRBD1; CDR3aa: CASSSSGTGSYEQYF; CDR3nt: TGTGCCAGCAGTTCCTCCGGGACAGGGAGCTACGAGCAGTACTTC
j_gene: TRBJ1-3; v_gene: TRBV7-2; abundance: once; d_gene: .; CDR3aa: CASSLGADSLGNTIYF; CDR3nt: TGTGCCAGCAGCTTGGGGGCGGACAGCCTTGGAAACACCATATATTTT
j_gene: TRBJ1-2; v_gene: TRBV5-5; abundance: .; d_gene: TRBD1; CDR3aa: CASSLSGGSSYGYTF; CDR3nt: TGTGCCAGCAGCTTGTCAGGGGGCTCTTCCTATGGCTACACCTTC